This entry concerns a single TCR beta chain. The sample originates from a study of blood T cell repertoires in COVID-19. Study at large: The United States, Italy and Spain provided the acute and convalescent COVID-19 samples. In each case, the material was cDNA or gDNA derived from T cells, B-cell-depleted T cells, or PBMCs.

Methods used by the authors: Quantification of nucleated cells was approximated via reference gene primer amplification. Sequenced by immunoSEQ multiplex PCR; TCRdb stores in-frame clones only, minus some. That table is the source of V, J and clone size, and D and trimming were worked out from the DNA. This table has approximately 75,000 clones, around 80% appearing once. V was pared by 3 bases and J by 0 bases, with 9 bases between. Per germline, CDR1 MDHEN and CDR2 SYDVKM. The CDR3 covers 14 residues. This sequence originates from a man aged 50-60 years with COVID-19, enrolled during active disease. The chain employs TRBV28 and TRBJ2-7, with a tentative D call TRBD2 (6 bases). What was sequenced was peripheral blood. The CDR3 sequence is CASSFSGDSYEQYF. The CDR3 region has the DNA TGTGCCAGCAGTTTCTCGGGGGACTCCTACGAGCAGTACTTC.